Listed below are T cell receptor beta chains from one sample, sequenced in a study of T cells in Graves' hyperthyroidism and ophthalmopathy. A single record per CDR3 protein comes from TCRdb applying MiXCR to the multiplex PCR reads. The profile shows roughly 660,000 distinct CDR3 sequences, about 18% of them singletons. The source material was blood. These receptors all stem from a man aged 45-65 years with Graves' hyperthyroidism. Each CDR3 is given without its conserved first and last residue. Fields, in order: V gene, J gene, CDR3 protein.

v_gene: TRBV30; j_gene: TRBJ2-7; CDR3aa: AWSPSYEQY
v_gene: TRBV28; j_gene: TRBJ1-1; CDR3aa: ASSLYGVKNTEAF
v_gene: TRBV27; j_gene: TRBJ1-1; CDR3aa: ASSWVVGSGTEAF
v_gene: TRBV19; j_gene: TRBJ2-3; CDR3aa: ASSILAGTDTQY
v_gene: TRBV29-1; j_gene: TRBJ2-7; CDR3aa: SVKKGSETSEQY
v_gene: TRBV14; j_gene: TRBJ1-1; CDR3aa: ASSQDRVAEAF
v_gene: TRBV5-1; j_gene: TRBJ2-1; CDR3aa: ASSPGLAGETGNEQF
v_gene: TRBV27; j_gene: TRBJ1-6; CDR3aa: ASSPGQVNWSPLH
v_gene: TRBV6-1; j_gene: TRBJ1-6; CDR3aa: ASSEEGDYLSPLH
v_gene: TRBV19; j_gene: TRBJ2-1; CDR3aa: ATTSVPSYNEQF
v_gene: TRBV6-1; j_gene: TRBJ2-7; CDR3aa: ASSEARYEQY
v_gene: TRBV7-9; j_gene: TRBJ1-1; CDR3aa: ASRSGQGDTEAF
v_gene: TRBV2; j_gene: TRBJ1-1; CDR3aa: AGSVGGAEAF
v_gene: TRBV20-1; j_gene: TRBJ2-7; CDR3aa: SARDPGSGSYEQY
v_gene: TRBV6-6; j_gene: TRBJ2-7; CDR3aa: ASSYSMGQSYEQY
v_gene: TRBV20-1; j_gene: TRBJ1-1; CDR3aa: SAFGTGGMNTEAF
v_gene: TRBV12-3/TRBV12-4; j_gene: TRBJ1-5; CDR3aa: ASSFFIGGGQPQH
v_gene: TRBV4-1; j_gene: TRBJ1-6; CDR3aa: ASSQVGDNSPLH
v_gene: TRBV28; j_gene: TRBJ1-2; CDR3aa: ASSLGGPNYGYT
v_gene: TRBV12-3/TRBV12-4; j_gene: TRBJ2-1; CDR3aa: ASSFLWASGSSYNEQF
v_gene: TRBV7-3; j_gene: TRBJ2-5; CDR3aa: ASSQGTGETQY
v_gene: TRBV28; j_gene: TRBJ1-2; CDR3aa: ASSGQGDGYT
v_gene: TRBV28; j_gene: TRBJ2-7; CDR3aa: ASNILTEFGEQY
v_gene: TRBV19; j_gene: TRBJ2-2; CDR3aa: ASSIYRGSTSTGELF
v_gene: TRBV28; j_gene: TRBJ2-2; CDR3aa: ASSSFYAGTGELF
v_gene: TRBV27; j_gene: TRBJ2-7; CDR3aa: ASSLGTGDSYEQY
v_gene: TRBV6-2/TRBV6-3; j_gene: TRBJ2-1; CDR3aa: ASQPPLAGEVYNEQF
v_gene: TRBV2; j_gene: TRBJ2-5; CDR3aa: ASSPDTSGPGETQY
v_gene: TRBV4-2; j_gene: TRBJ1-1; CDR3aa: ASRFPGSTEAF
v_gene: TRBV30; j_gene: TRBJ2-2; CDR3aa: AWSTGTGELF
v_gene: TRBV7-2; j_gene: TRBJ2-7; CDR3aa: ASSLGLAGTPYEQY
v_gene: TRBV12-3/TRBV12-4; j_gene: TRBJ2-7; CDR3aa: ASSLSRGLDEQY
v_gene: TRBV2; j_gene: TRBJ2-1; CDR3aa: ASRKTSGNEKTSSYNEQF
v_gene: TRBV2; j_gene: TRBJ2-7; CDR3aa: ASSQLAGRKDEQY
v_gene: TRBV4-1; j_gene: TRBJ2-7; CDR3aa: ASSQGGIAEQY
v_gene: TRBV11-2; j_gene: TRBJ2-1; CDR3aa: ASSLGGAGYNEQF
v_gene: TRBV14; j_gene: TRBJ2-1; CDR3aa: ASSPPGGSSYNEQF
v_gene: TRBV12-3/TRBV12-4; j_gene: TRBJ2-7; CDR3aa: ASRSGTGVDEQY
v_gene: TRBV9; j_gene: TRBJ2-7; CDR3aa: ASSPDRDGHEQY
v_gene: TRBV7-9; j_gene: TRBJ2-7; CDR3aa: ASSLEALAVYEQY
v_gene: TRBV11-1; j_gene: TRBJ2-7; CDR3aa: ASSRLRGGQHYEQY
v_gene: TRBV28; j_gene: TRBJ1-5; CDR3aa: ASLQQYSNQPQH
v_gene: TRBV30; j_gene: TRBJ2-7; CDR3aa: AWSVWKGQRAYYEQY
v_gene: TRBV7-9; j_gene: TRBJ1-4; CDR3aa: ASSSLQGSNEKLF
v_gene: TRBV20-1; j_gene: TRBJ2-2; CDR3aa: SARTSASGELF
v_gene: TRBV4-1; j_gene: TRBJ2-1; CDR3aa: ASSQVSRGRVGNEQF
v_gene: TRBV5-1; j_gene: TRBJ1-5; CDR3aa: ASSLLAGEQPQH
v_gene: TRBV12-3/TRBV12-4; j_gene: TRBJ2-7; CDR3aa: ASSLQDSSEQY
v_gene: TRBV7-9; j_gene: TRBJ2-7; CDR3aa: ASSLARTGGPYEQY
v_gene: TRBV7-9; j_gene: TRBJ2-5; CDR3aa: ASSPLAGVMETQY
v_gene: TRBV24-1; j_gene: TRBJ2-2; CDR3aa: ATSAGPNTGELF
v_gene: TRBV12-3/TRBV12-4; j_gene: TRBJ1-5; CDR3aa: ASSSLIGNQPQH
v_gene: TRBV3-1; j_gene: TRBJ2-7; CDR3aa: ASSQGWGLADRLYEQY
v_gene: TRBV20-1; j_gene: TRBJ2-7; CDR3aa: SARDLTSDQDEQY
v_gene: TRBV9; j_gene: TRBJ2-3; CDR3aa: ASSVGPGGRADTQY
v_gene: TRBV7-2; j_gene: TRBJ1-1; CDR3aa: ASSLAGGYTEAF
v_gene: TRBV6-1; j_gene: TRBJ1-2; CDR3aa: ASSVVQGNYGYT
v_gene: TRBV19; j_gene: TRBJ2-1; CDR3aa: ASRPKYRGRDNEQF
v_gene: TRBV7-6; j_gene: TRBJ2-2; CDR3aa: ASIYLGKQNTGELF